This T cell receptor beta chain was sequenced during a study of regulatory T cells in long-lasting Graves disease listed by TCRdb under 2021. At the level of the whole study: Antithyroid drugs had been taken for less than 3 months by newly diagnosed Graves' disease patients. Peripheral blood TCR sequencing and RNA sequencing compared persistent Graves' disease patients with newly diagnosed Graves' disease patients. The study took place in China and was registered as a clinical trial. A total of about 33 samples underwent TCR sequencing, from about 13 patients with persistent Graves' disease and some 20 patients with newly diagnosed Graves' disease. Overall study results and their limits: More public clonotypes were shared among persistent patients (under 3,000) than among newly diagnosed patients (roughly 1,000). Persistent disease showed preferential use of TRBV28, TRBJ1-2 and TRBJ2-5, whereas newly diagnosed disease favored TRBV20-1 and TRBJ2-1. Sequencing and analysis were limited to the TCR beta chain. Because the primary lesion, thyroid tissue, could not be accessed, the study looked at peripheral blood alone. The authors acknowledged the small sample size as a limitation that may reduce accuracy. Lower TCR Shannon entropy and fewer highly expanded clones were observed in persistent Graves' disease patients than in newly diagnosed patients, which suggested clonal expansion.

This clonotype was seen many times. The antigen it binds to is not known. No base-level quality is on record; no much larger clone is a single base apart. Receptor libraries were prepared by multiplex PCR. TCRdb records Illumina HiSeq 4000 as the sequencer. TCR beta libraries were built with iRepertoire HTBI primers and Arm-PCR amplification of CDR3 regions. Gel purification was performed on PCR products prior to sequencing. The published analysis was carried out like this. Gene usage analysis of CDR3 amino acid clonotypes used the 60 to 75 TRBV and 12 to 15 TRBJ segments found across samples. COPE and FqMerger were used to merge filtered high-quality paired reads into contigs. BLAST was used to align contigs to the IMGT TRBV, TRBD and TRBJ reference genes, and CDR3 was defined following IMGT. Clonotypes above 0.1% frequency were classified as highly expanded clones. Shannon entropy was used to measure repertoire diversity, and the Gini coefficient was used to measure V-J evenness. Public clonotypes were defined as clonotypes shared by more than one individual. Clones were called with MiXCR by TCRdb after fastp trimmed the public reads at Q25, and only in-frame beta chains were retained. Each CDR3 protein appears once, grouped with its most common genes and DNA. The V and J calls, along with clone size, are taken from TCRdb and not from the paper's own processing. Recorded for this sample are 350,000 to 550,000 distinct CDR3 sequences; 11% to 15% of them occurred a single time. The ten largest make up approximately 15% of the sample.

Trimming removed 1 base from V and 4 bases from J; the gene matches leave 3 bases unexplained. From the cysteine up to the phenylalanine, the CDR3 has a length of 14 residues. Only the CDR3 portion is preserved as DNA: 42 bases, with reading frame beginning at the first base. CDR1 and CDR2 (SGHTA, FQGNSA) derive from the germline V gene. Interpreted using the paper, the time point label stands for: newly diagnosed GD, antithyroid drugs for less than 3 months. For both TCR sequencing and RNA sequencing, RNA was extracted from PBMCs using TRIzol. Graves' disease was diagnosed according to American Thyroid Association guidelines. Patients were recruited from an endocrinology department in Xi'an, China. Each patient gave 9 to 10 milliliters of peripheral blood, collected in an EDTA anticoagulant tube. Ficoll Paque Plus density gradient separation was used to isolate PBMCs, and no additional T cell sorting was done. An Agilent 2100 Bioanalyzer and agarose gel were used to assess RNA quality, and a NanoDrop 2000 was used to measure RNA concentration.

This same sample was also part of a study on T cells in Graves' hyperthyroidism and ophthalmopathy. That second publication adds: Stable Graves' hyperthyroidism was defined as no progression to ophthalmopathy during 18 months of follow-up. Hyperthyroidism patients were aged 18 to 65 years and newly diagnosed, with disease duration of less than 2 months. Patients with uncontrolled infections, other autoimmune diseases, pregnancy or lactation were excluded. Diagnoses relied on clinical symptoms, serum thyroxine and TRAb, thyroid ultrasound and orbital computed tomography. The first round of RT-PCR for the TCR CDR3 was performed with the HTBI primer set and the Qiagen OneStep RT-PCR kit. Most expanded thyroid clonotypes (frequency above 0.001) were also detected in blood, suggesting blood repertoires may reflect thyroid immune responses. A model built on a 13 V-J signature distinguished ophthalmopathy from stable hyperthyroidism, reaching about 88% sensitivity and approximately 83% specificity in cross-validation and 80%/75% in testing. In validation, progression to ophthalmopathy was predicted by the model with approximately 67% sensitivity and nearly 75% specificity, a median of approximately 6.5 months before onset. A discovery cohort of around 98 patients, fewer than 50 with Graves' ophthalmopathy and approximately 60 with stable Graves' hyperthyroidism, was used to find distinguishing TCR V-J signatures. Whether ophthalmopathy could be predicted prospectively was tested in an independent validation cohort made up of roughly 19 hyperthyroidism patients plus 17 patients who later progressed to ophthalmopathy. The 75 to 100 discovery patients were randomly split 7:3 into training and test sets. In six Graves' hyperthyroidism patients, the study also compared T-cell repertoires from thyroid tissue with T-cell repertoires from blood. After blood sampling, hyperthyroidism patients were treated with methimazole at a starting dose of 30 mg daily, and ophthalmopathy patients were treated with high-dose intravenous methylprednisolone. Libraries were constructed in a second round of multiplex PCR, after which size selection and purification were carried out. Paired-end sequencing of the libraries was performed with 100 bp reads on an Illumina HiSeq2000. SOAPnuke was used to process the raw data, throwing out any read that contained adapters or uncalled bases, had a mean Phred below 15, or lacked an exact constant-primer or identifier match. COPE v1.2.5 was used to merge high-quality paired reads, and clonotypes were defined as unique nucleotide sequences. MiTCR v1.1 was used to align the clonotypes against IMGT TRBV, TRBD and TRBJ reference segments. Analysis was restricted to V-J combinations with a frequency above 0.0001, which covered 99.2% of repertoires. A TCS score was defined as the ratio between F50 (clonal expansion) and ExV (chaos), using BLOSUM62-based TCRdist between CDR3 peptides within each V-J. Welch's t-statistics and random forest reduced around 550 V-J features to 13, which were used in a naive Bayes classifier (R e1071). Sample size was not statistically predetermined, and blinding of investigators to group allocation was not performed. The paper describes TCR Vbeta CDR3 sequencing of more than 120 peripheral blood samples, made up of under 50 ophthalmopathy patients, roughly 80 hyperthyroidism patients and 17 progressor patients.

The receptor comes from a woman aged 45-59 years with Graves disease. Donor details come from another sample of the same person, matched by shared clones. This specimen consisted of peripheral blood mononuclear cells (PBMCs), obtained at new diagnosis, from a patient treated with antithyroid drugs. Recombination joined TRBV7-2 with TRBJ1-2, with 7 bases in between that match TRBD1. The base sequence is TGTGCCAGCAGCTTAGGAGGGGGCACCTATGGCTACACCTTC. Its amino acids are CASSLGGGTYGYTF.